The present entry profiles one T cell receptor beta chain with its context. This clonotype was detected ten times or more. It lacks a known antigen. Base qualities were left out, and no much larger clone turns up one base away. The data belong to a study of regulatory T cells in long-lasting Graves disease (dated by TCRdb to the early 2020s). For context, the study as a whole: Patients with newly diagnosed Graves' disease had been on antithyroid drugs for under 3 months. Peripheral blood TCR sequencing and RNA sequencing compared persistent Graves' disease patients with newly diagnosed Graves' disease patients. The study was registered as a clinical trial and conducted in China. TCR sequencing covered some 13 persistent and 20 newly diagnosed Graves' disease patients, around 35 samples in total. Overall study results and their limits: Compared with newly diagnosed patients, patients with persistent Graves' disease had lower TCR Shannon entropy and fewer highly expanded clones, which suggests clonal expansion. The study examined only peripheral blood because the primary lesion, thyroid tissue, could not be accessed. Sequencing and analysis were restricted to the TCR beta chain. TRBV28, TRBJ1-2 and TRBJ2-5 were preferentially used in persistent disease, while TRBV20-1 and TRBJ2-1 were favored in newly diagnosed disease. The authors acknowledged the small sample size as a limitation that may reduce accuracy. More public clonotypes were shared among persistent patients (roughly 2,900) than among newly diagnosed patients (roughly 1,000).

Explained via the paper, the time point label denotes: newly diagnosed GD, antithyroid drugs for less than 3 months. For both TCR sequencing and RNA sequencing, RNA was extracted from PBMCs in TRIzol. The diagnosis of Graves' disease followed American Thyroid Association guidelines. The patients came from an endocrinology department in Xi'an, China. Each patient gave about 10 milliliters of peripheral blood, collected in an EDTA anticoagulant tube. Ficoll Paque Plus density gradient separation was used to isolate PBMCs, and no further T cell sorting was performed. An Agilent 2100 Bioanalyzer and agarose gel were used to check RNA quality, and a NanoDrop 2000 was used to measure RNA concentration. Taken from cysteine to phenylalanine, the CDR3 has 17 residues. CDR3 DNA only is kept here, 51 bases in frame from base 1. V and J are trimmed by 5 bases and 5 bases, and the gene matches miss 13 bases of the junction. Based on the germline V gene, the CDR1 and CDR2 sequences are MDHEN and SYDVKM.

Library prep was done by multiplex PCR. Instrument used: Illumina HiSeq 4000. CDR3 regions were amplified by Arm-PCR with iRepertoire HTBI primers to construct TCR beta libraries. Gel purification was performed on PCR products prior to sequencing. On the study's bioinformatics: Gene usage analysis of CDR3 amino acid clonotypes used the approximately 62 TRBV and around 14 TRBJ segments found across samples. Filtered high-quality paired reads were merged into contigs using COPE and FqMerger. BLAST was used to align contigs to the IMGT TRBV, TRBD and TRBJ reference genes, and CDR3 was defined following IMGT. Any clonotype with a frequency above 0.1% was classified as a highly expanded clone. Shannon entropy was used to measure repertoire diversity, and the Gini coefficient was used to measure V-J evenness. A clonotype was considered public if more than one individual shared it. The public reads were quality trimmed at Q25 with fastp and then assembled into clones with MiXCR by TCRdb, keeping productive beta chains. CDR3 protein sequences are deduplicated, and each keeps its most common genes and DNA. It is TCRdb's table, rather than the study itself, that gives the V and J calls and clone size. The sample table shows roughly 380,000 distinct CDR3 sequences, and over 15% are seen once. Around 27% of the sample belongs to the ten largest clones.

This same sample was also part of a study on T cells in Graves' hyperthyroidism and ophthalmopathy. Per the second study: Graves' hyperthyroidism was defined as stable when no progression to ophthalmopathy occurred over 18 months of follow-up. Hyperthyroidism patients were newly diagnosed, had a disease duration of under 2 months, and were aged 18 to 65 years. The study excluded patients with uncontrolled infections, other autoimmune diseases, pregnancy or lactation. Diagnoses were established on the basis of clinical symptoms, serum thyroxine and TRAb, thyroid ultrasound, and orbital computed tomography. The first round of RT-PCR for the TCR CDR3 was performed with the HTBI primer set and the Qiagen OneStep RT-PCR kit. Most expanded thyroid clonotypes (frequency above 0.001) were also found in blood, which suggests that blood repertoires may mirror thyroid immune responses. A 13 V-J signature model separated ophthalmopathy from stable hyperthyroidism, with around 90% sensitivity and 81.08% specificity in cross-validation and 80%/75% in testing. In validation, the model predicted progression to ophthalmopathy a median of around 6.5 months before onset, with around 70% sensitivity and 72.22% specificity. To identify TCR V-J signatures that set the groups apart, the researchers used a discovery cohort of approximately 98 patients, made up of around 40 with Graves' ophthalmopathy and approximately 57 with stable Graves' hyperthyroidism. An independent validation cohort of 18 to 20 hyperthyroidism patients and 17 patients who later progressed to ophthalmopathy tested prospective prediction of ophthalmopathy. For training and testing, the 110 or so patients in the discovery cohort were randomly divided in a 7:3 ratio. The study also compared thyroid tissue and blood T-cell repertoires from roughly 6 Graves' hyperthyroidism patients. Following sampling, methimazole starting at 30 mg daily was given to hyperthyroidism patients, and high-dose intravenous methylprednisolone was given to ophthalmopathy patients. A second multiplex PCR round built the libraries, followed by size selection and purification. Libraries were sequenced paired-end with 100 bp reads on an Illumina HiSeq2000. SOAPnuke was used to process the raw data, removing reads that contained adapters or uncalled bases, had a mean Phred below 15, or lacked an exact match to the constant primer or identifier. COPE v1.2.5 was used to merge the high-quality paired reads, and each unique nucleotide sequence was defined as a clonotype. Clonotypes were aligned to IMGT TRBV, TRBD and TRBJ reference segments using MiTCR v1.1. The analysis was restricted to V-J combinations with a frequency above 0.0001, which together covered 99% to 99.2% of the repertoires. The TCS score was defined as the ratio of F50 (clonal expansion) to E x V (chaos), calculated using BLOSUM62-based TCRdist between CDR3 peptides within each V-J. Welch's t-statistics and random forest reduced 450 to 600 V-J features to 13, which were used in a naive Bayes classifier (R e1071). No statistical method was used to fix the sample size in advance, and group allocation was not hidden from the investigators. The paper reports TCR Vbeta CDR3 sequencing of 130 to 150 peripheral blood samples: approximately 43 ophthalmopathy, fewer than 85 hyperthyroidism and around 17 progressor patients.

Recombination linked TRBV28 to TRBJ1-2; 11 middle bases align to TRBD1. This TCR was recovered from a man between 40 and 49 years old with Graves disease. Donor details come from another sample of the same person, matched by shared clones. This material consisted of peripheral blood mononuclear cells (PBMCs), taken at new diagnosis, from a patient treated with antithyroid drugs. The DNA sequence is as follows: TGTGCCAGCAGTCCTGGGGGACAGGGGGTAGGTCTATATGGCTACACCTTC. Its translation reads: CASSPGGQGVGLYGYTF.